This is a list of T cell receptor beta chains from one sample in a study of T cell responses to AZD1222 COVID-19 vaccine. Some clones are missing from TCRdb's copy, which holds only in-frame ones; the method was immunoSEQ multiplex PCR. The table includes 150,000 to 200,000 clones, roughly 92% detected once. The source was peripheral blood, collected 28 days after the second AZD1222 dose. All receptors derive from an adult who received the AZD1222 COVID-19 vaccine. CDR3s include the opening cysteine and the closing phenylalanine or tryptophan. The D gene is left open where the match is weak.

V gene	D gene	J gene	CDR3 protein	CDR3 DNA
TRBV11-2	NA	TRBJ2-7	CASTPRNGDEQYF	TGTGCCAGCACCCCGCGAAACGGGGACGAGCAGTACTTC
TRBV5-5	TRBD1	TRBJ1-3	CASRATGNAGNTIYF	TGTGCCAGCAGGGCGACAGGGAACGCTGGAAACACCATATATTTT
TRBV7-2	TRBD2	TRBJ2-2	CASSLSLAAGELFF	TGTGCCAGCAGCTTAAGCCTAGCGGCCGGGGAGCTGTTTTTT
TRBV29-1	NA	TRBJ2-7	CSVVEYPNEGYEQYF	TGCAGCGTTGTAGAGTATCCCAACGAGGGCTACGAGCAGTACTTC
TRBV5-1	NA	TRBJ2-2	CASRENTGELFF	TGCGCCAGCAGGGAGAACACCGGGGAGCTGTTTTTT
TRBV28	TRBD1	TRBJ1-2	CASSPPPPGGDYGYTF	TGTGCCAGCAGTCCTCCACCGCCAGGGGGGGATTATGGCTACACCTTC
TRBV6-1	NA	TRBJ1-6	CASSENRVASPLHF	TGTGCCAGCAGTGAAAACAGGGTGGCTTCACCCCTCCACTTT
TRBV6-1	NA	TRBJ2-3	CASSGRFGAGGDTQYF	TGTGCCAGCAGTGGTCGGTTTGGAGCGGGTGGAGATACGCAGTATTTT
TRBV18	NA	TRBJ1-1	CASSQYQQGISFLNTEAFF	TGTGCCAGCTCACAATATCAGCAGGGAATCTCCTTTTTGAACACTGAAGCTTTCTTT
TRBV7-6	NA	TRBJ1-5	CASSPRGGNGQPQHF	TGTGCCAGCAGTCCTAGGGGAGGGAATGGACAGCCCCAGCATTTT
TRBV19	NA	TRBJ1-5	CASSGDRLDQPQHF	TGTGCCAGTAGTGGCGACAGGCTGGATCAGCCCCAGCATTTT
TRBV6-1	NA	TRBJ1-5	CASSESYRASNQPQHF	TGTGCCAGCAGTGAATCCTACAGGGCGAGCAATCAGCCCCAGCATTTT
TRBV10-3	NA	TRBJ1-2	CAISRESYGYTF	TGTGCCATCAGCCGAGAGTCCTATGGCTACACCTTC
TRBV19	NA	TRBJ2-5	CASSIRDSETQYF	TGTGCCAGTAGTATCCGTGACTCAGAGACCCAGTACTTC
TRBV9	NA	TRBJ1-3	CASSVGGMTGVGNTIYF	TGTGCCAGCAGCGTAGGGGGGATGACAGGTGTTGGAAACACCATATATTTT
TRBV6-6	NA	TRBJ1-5	CASSSPNQPQHF	TGTGCCAGCAGTTCCCCAAATCAGCCCCAGCATTTT
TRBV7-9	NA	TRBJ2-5	CASSRAAGAQETQYF	TGTGCCAGCAGCCGCGCGGCGGGGGCCCAAGAGACCCAGTACTTC
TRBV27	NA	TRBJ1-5	CASSLWGRGGNQPQHF	TGTGCCAGCAGTTTATGGGGGAGGGGAGGCAATCAGCCCCAGCATTTT
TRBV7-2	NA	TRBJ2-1	CASSLGLPNEQFF	TGTGCCAGCAGCTTAGGACTACCCAATGAGCAGTTCTTC